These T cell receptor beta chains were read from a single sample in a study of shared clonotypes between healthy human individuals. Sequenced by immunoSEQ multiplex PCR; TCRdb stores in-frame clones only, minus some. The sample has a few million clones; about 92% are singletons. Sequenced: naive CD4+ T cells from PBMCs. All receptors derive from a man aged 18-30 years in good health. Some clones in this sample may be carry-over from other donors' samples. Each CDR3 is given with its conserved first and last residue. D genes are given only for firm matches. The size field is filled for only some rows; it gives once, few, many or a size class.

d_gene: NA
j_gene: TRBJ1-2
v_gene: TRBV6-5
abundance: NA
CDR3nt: TGTGCCAGCAGTTTGACCGGGACAAAAACCGGCGGCTACACCTTC
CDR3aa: CASSLTGTKTGGYTF

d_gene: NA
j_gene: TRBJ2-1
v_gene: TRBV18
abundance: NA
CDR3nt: TGTGCCAGCTCACCAACCGGGGTCGATGAGCAGTTCTTC
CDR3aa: CASSPTGVDEQFF

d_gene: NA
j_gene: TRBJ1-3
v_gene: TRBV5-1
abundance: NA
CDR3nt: TGCGCCAGCAGCCCGGACCTATTCTTCTCTGGAAACACCATATATTTT
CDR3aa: CASSPDLFFSGNTIYF

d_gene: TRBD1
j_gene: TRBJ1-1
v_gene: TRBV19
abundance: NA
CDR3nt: TGTGCCAGTAGTACCCGACAGGGATGGGGCACTGAAGCTTTCTTT
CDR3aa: CASSTRQGWGTEAFF

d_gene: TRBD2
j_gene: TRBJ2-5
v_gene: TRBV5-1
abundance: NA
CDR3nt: TGCGCCAGCAGCCTAGGGACTAGCGGGAGGGCAGAGACCCAGTACTTC
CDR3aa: CASSLGTSGRAETQYF

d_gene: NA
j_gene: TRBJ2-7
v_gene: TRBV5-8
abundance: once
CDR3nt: TGTGCCAGCAGCCCCCGGGGCCACTCCTACGAGCAGTACTTC
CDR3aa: CASSPRGHSYEQYF

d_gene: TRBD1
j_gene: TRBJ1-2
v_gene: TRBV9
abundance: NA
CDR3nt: TGTGCCAGCAGCTCGGGACAGAACTATGGCTACACCTTC
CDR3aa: CASSSGQNYGYTF

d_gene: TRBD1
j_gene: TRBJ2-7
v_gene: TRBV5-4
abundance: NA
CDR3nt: TGTGCCAGCAGCTCGGGACAGGGGGCAGGGGAGCAGTACTTC
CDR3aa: CASSSGQGAGEQYF

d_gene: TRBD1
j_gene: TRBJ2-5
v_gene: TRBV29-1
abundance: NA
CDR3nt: TGCAGCGTGGAGAGGACAGGGGGCTTGGAGACCCAGTACTTC
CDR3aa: CSVERTGGLETQYF

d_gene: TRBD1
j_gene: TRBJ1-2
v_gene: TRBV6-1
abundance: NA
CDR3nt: TGTGCCAGCATGAACCCGGGACAGGGTATATATGGCTACACCTTC
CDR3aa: CASMNPGQGIYGYTF

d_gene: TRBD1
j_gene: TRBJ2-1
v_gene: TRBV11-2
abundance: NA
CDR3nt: TGTGCCAGCAGCTTAGCCACCGGGACAGCGTACAATGAGCAGTTCTTC
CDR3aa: CASSLATGTAYNEQFF

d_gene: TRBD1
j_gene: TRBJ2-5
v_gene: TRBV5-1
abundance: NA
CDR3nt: TGCGCCAGCAGCTGCTCCGGGACAGGGTGCCTGGGGCCCCAAGAGACCCAGTACTTC
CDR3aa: CASSCSGTGCLGPQETQYF

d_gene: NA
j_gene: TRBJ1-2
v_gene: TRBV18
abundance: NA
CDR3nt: TGTGCCAGCTCACCGCAATCTAAGACAGCTAACTATGGCTACACCTTC
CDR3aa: CASSPQSKTANYGYTF

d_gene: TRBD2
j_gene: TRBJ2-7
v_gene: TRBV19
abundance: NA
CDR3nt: TGTGCCAGTAGGTCGCGAGCTAGCGGGACCTACGAGCAGTACTTC
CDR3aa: CASRSRASGTYEQYF

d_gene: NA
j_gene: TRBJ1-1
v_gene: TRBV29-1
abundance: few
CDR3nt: TGCAGCGTTTCTCGGACGGTCATGAACACTGAAGCTTTCTTT
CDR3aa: CSVSRTVMNTEAFF

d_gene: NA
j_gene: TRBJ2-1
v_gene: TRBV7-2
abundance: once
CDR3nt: TGTGCCAGCAGCTCGAGTTGGGGCGGTGAGCAGTTCTTC
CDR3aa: CASSSSWGGEQFF

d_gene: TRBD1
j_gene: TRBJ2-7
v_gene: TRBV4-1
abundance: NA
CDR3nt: TGCGCCAGCAGCCATCCAGGGGGCGGAACCTTCTACGAGCAGTACTTC
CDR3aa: CASSHPGGGTFYEQYF

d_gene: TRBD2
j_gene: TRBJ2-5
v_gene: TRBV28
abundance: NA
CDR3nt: TGTGCCAGCAGTCAGGGACTAGCGGGAGCTTGGGAGACCCAGTACTTC
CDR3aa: CASSQGLAGAWETQYF

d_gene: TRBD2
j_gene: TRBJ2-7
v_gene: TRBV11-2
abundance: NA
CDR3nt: TGTGCCAGCAGCCGAGGGACTAGCGGGAGTTCCTACGAGCAGTACTTC
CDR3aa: CASSRGTSGSSYEQYF

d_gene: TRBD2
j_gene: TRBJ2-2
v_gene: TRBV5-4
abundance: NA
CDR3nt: TGTGCCCGCCATGGGGAGGGCACCGGGGAGCTGTTTTTT
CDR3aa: CARHGEGTGELFF

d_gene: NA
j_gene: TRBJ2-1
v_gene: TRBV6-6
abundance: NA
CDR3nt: TGTGCCAGCAGTCCCGTGGCCAGGGGTGAGCAGTTCTTC
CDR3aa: CASSPVARGEQFF